This T cell receptor beta chain comes out of a study of neurological immune-mediated disorders. Points from the study as a whole: Across subjects, no CDR3 amino acid sequence appeared in expanded clones of more than one subject, a finding that suggested private repertoires in all groups.

This clonotype was detected a few times. Antigen unknown. The length of the CDR3 is 15 residues. Germline CDR1 is MRHNA and CDR2 is SNTAGT. V was trimmed by 4 bases and J by 1 base, leaving 12 bases between them. Specified time point: longitudinal time-point 3. 5'RACE generated cDNA with 10-nucleotide random UMIs. MiXCR was run by TCRdb on the 5' RACE reads, yielding one entry per CDR3 protein. The top ten clones hold around 5% of a sample with tens of thousands of distinct CDR3 sequences, 4.3% of them seen once. The origin of this receptor is a woman aged 60-70 years with multiple sclerosis. This chain uses TRBV6-4 with TRBJ2-3; tentatively, D is TRBD1 (6 bases). Source material: PBMCs. The CDR3 sequence is CASSVTGTGTDTQYF. CDR3 DNA: TGTGCCAGCAGTGTCACAGGGACCGGCACAGATACGCAGTATTTT.